These 22 T cell receptor beta chains came from one sample sequenced in a study of shared clonotypes between healthy human individuals. Measured with immunoSEQ multiplex PCR; TCRdb has only the in-frame clones, and not every one. The repertoire holds 650,000 to 750,000 clones, approximately 75% seen once, with 1.8% in the top ten. The specimen sequenced was memory CD4+ T cells sorted from blood. As to subset: CD45RA-negative fraction. These receptors all come from a woman aged 25 to 39 in good health.

This clone was picked up a small number of times. The chain carries TRBV5-1 and TRBJ1-5; D might be TRBD1 (5 bases). The germline V and J ends were trimmed by 3 bases and 0 bases, with 7 bases remaining between them. The CDR3 extends over 14 amino acids. The germline V gene encodes CDR1 SGHRS and CDR2 YFSETQ. This CDR3 reads CASSWGDSNQPQHF. As DNA, the CDR3 is TGCGCCAGCAGCTGGGGGGATAGCAATCAGCCCCAGCATTTT.

The gene calls are TRBV18 and TRBJ1-2; perhaps TRBD1 as D (6 bases). The V and J ends lost 3 bases and 3 bases respectively, with 11 bases between them. CDR1 and CDR2 from the germline V gene are KGHSH and LQKENI. This CDR3 spans 14 amino acids. The CDR3 coding sequence is TGTGCCAGCTCACCGACAGGCCAACACTATGGCTACACCTTC. This translates into CASSPTGQHYGYTF. The full variable domain, completed using reference TRBV18 and TRBJ1-2, is NAGVMQNPRHLVRRRGQEARLRCSPMKGHSHVYWYRQLPEEGLKFMVYLQKENIIDESGMPKERFSAEFPKEGPSILRIQQVVRGDSAAYFCASSPTGQHYGYTFGSGTRLTVV.

CDR3 in amino acids: CASSSSGGSNQPQHF. The DNA of the CDR3 is TGTGCCAGCAGTTCATCAGGGGGGAGCAATCAGCCCCAGCATTTT. The chain recombines TRBV27 with TRBJ1-5, with TRBD1 identical over 7 bases. The trim removed 4 bases at V and 1 base at J, leaving 4 bases unmatched. This CDR3 is 15 amino acids long. Germline loops: CDR1 MNHEY, CDR2 SMNVEV (reference sequence).

V is TRBV19 and J is TRBJ2-6, with D hard to call. CDR1 LNHDA and CDR2 SQIVND come from the germline V gene (reference sequence). This CDR3 comprises 16 residues. The ends were cut back, 5 bases at V and 4 bases at J, with 15 bases in the middle. CDR3 protein: CASSGQAVGGANVLTF. CDR3 bases: TGTGCCAGTAGTGGTCAGGCCGTGGGAGGGGCCAACGTCCTGACTTTC.

The table lists this clone with a few counts. The V call is TRBV11-2, the J call TRBJ2-4, with TRBD1 identical over 7 bases. With V trimmed by 1 base and J by 6 bases, 6 bases remained unmatched. The CDR3 loop spans 15 amino acids. Germline V gene sequence: CDR1 SGHAT, CDR2 FQNNGV. CDR3 in amino acids: CASSLGLAGGNIQYF. The CDR3 region has the DNA TGTGCCAGCAGCTTAGGTCTTGCAGGGGGAAACATTCAGTACTTC.

The chain couples TRBV6-1 to TRBJ2-3, with D uncertain. Germline lookup yields CDR1 MNHNS and CDR2 SASEGT. The CDR3 spans 14 residues. V was cut by 0 bases and J by 2 bases, with 6 bases left in between. DNA for the CDR3: TGTGCCAGCAGTGAAGCCAAGTCCACAGATACGCAGTATTTT. The encoded protein is CASSEAKSTDTQYF.

This sequence joins TRBV7-6 and TRBJ2-5; 10 bases are a match to TRBD2. V lost 3 bases to trimming and J lost 5 bases; unmatched junction nucleotides: 6. Germline values: CDR1 SGHVS, CDR2 FNYEAQ. The CDR3 consists of 15 residues. CDR3 coding DNA: TGTGCCAGCAGCTTTGTAGCGGGAGGCTGGGAGACCCAGTACTTC. Translating it yields CASSFVAGGWETQYF. Based on the CDR3 plus reference TRBV7-6 and TRBJ2-5, the full variable domain is GAGVSQSPRYKVTKRGQDVALRCDPISGHVSLYWYRQALGQGPEFLTYFNYEAQQDKSGLPNDRFSAERPEGSISTLTIQRTEQRDSAMYRCASSFVAGGWETQYFGPGTRLLVL.

The chain has TRBV6-1 and TRBJ1-2, with a tentative D call TRBD1 (5 bases). The CDR3 covers 13 residues. In germline, CDR1 is MNHNS, CDR2 SASEGT. The V gene lost 6 bases and the J gene lost 0 bases, with 8 bases spanning the gap. The CDR3 DNA is TGTGCCAGCAGGGAGACAGCTAACTATGGCTACACCTTC. Translated, it gives CASRETANYGYTF.

This clone was detected only once. The chain joins TRBV4-1 to TRBJ2-5, with 7 positions matching TRBD1. The CDR3 is made up of 13 amino acids. The junction had 4 bases not matched to a gene; V was cut back by 4 bases and J by 5 bases. The germline V gene has CDR1 MGHRA and CDR2 YSYEKL. CDR3 residues: CASSLRQGETQYF. The CDR3 nucleotides read TGCGCCAGCAGCCTAAGACAGGGTGAGACCCAGTACTTC.

The CDR3: CASSGGTDYGYTF. The CDR3 nucleotides are TGTGCCAGCAGTGGGGGGACAGACTATGGCTACACCTTC. The J gene is TRBJ1-2, the V gene TRBV28; 7 nucleotides agree with TRBD1. CDR3 length equals 13 residues. J lost 3 bases, V lost 5 bases, and 3 bases had no gene match. Per germline, CDR1 MDHEN and CDR2 SYDVKM.

This chain connects TRBV5-1 to TRBJ2-5, with D tentatively TRBD1 (6 bases). The CDR3 is made up of 13 amino acids. From germline, CDR1 is SGHRS and CDR2 YFSETQ. The V end was cut by 2 bases, the J end by 4 bases, with 9 bases between. The CDR3 region has the DNA TGCGCCAGCAGCTTCACAGGGATAGAGACCCAGTACTTC. The encoded protein is CASSFTGIETQYF.

Comments on this clone: Different DNA sequences within this sample yield the same CDR3. The chain employs TRBV18 and TRBJ1-2; 7 bases align to TRBD1. Per germline, CDR1 KGHSH and CDR2 LQKENI. CDR3 length: 14 residues. J gave up 6 bases and V 4 bases, and 8 bases lay outside the gene matches. Written as DNA, the CDR3 is TGTGCCAGCTCACGAAACAGGGGTGAGGATGGCTACACCTTC. Translation gives CASSRNRGEDGYTF.

The chain has TRBV5-4 and TRBJ2-2, with D perhaps matching TRBD1 (5 bases). The germline V gene encodes CDR1 SGHNT and CDR2 YYREEE (reference sequence). Trimming removed 0 bases from V and 7 bases from J, with 19 bases in between. The CDR3 runs 17 residues. CDR3 residues: CASSLDVRRTLGGELFF. CDR3 coding DNA: TGTGCCAGCAGCTTGGATGTGAGAAGGACACTCGGCGGGGAGCTGTTTTTT.

This chain uses TRBV6-5 with TRBJ2-3; 9 bases are a match to TRBD1. Germline CDR1 and CDR2: MNHEY and SVGAGI. Trimming cost V 5 bases and J 1 base; bases outside gene matches: 1. The CDR3 is made up of 14 amino acids. In DNA, the CDR3 is TGTGCCAGCAGTAGGACAGGGGGCACAGATACGCAGTATTTT. Translating gives CASSRTGGTDTQYF.

The rearrangement links TRBV7-9 to TRBJ1-6; D may be TRBD1 (5 bases). This CDR3 spans 12 amino acids. CDR1 is SEHNR, CDR2 FQNEAQ, per germline (reference sequence). Trimming removed 3 bases at V and 9 bases at J, with 6 bases between. The DNA for the CDR3 is TGTGCCAGCAGCTTTGGGGGTTCACCCCTCCACTTT. Its translation is CASSFGGSPLHF.

The chain employs TRBV7-8 and TRBJ1-1; D remains unclear. Germline V gene data show CDR1 as SGHVS and CDR2 as FQNEAQ. CDR3 size: 12 residues. Trimming took 5 bases from V and 2 from J, leaving 6 bases between them. This CDR3 reads CASSATNTEAFF. The CDR3 DNA sequence: TGTGCCAGCAGCGCTACTAACACTGAAGCTTTCTTT.

V usage is TRBV18 and J usage is TRBJ1-1, with D possibly being TRBD1 (5 bases). The CDR3 runs 13 residues. V was clipped by 5 bases and J by 7 bases, with 14 bases between them. Germline CDR1 reads KGHSH; CDR2 reads LQKENI. The CDR3 here is CASSTRGGGEAFF. The CDR3 DNA sequence: TGTGCCAGCTCAACTCGGGGGGGTGGTGAAGCTTTCTTT.

This chain joins TRBV19 and TRBJ2-3, with 7 bases lining up with TRBD1. Trimming at V came to 1 base and at J to 2 bases, leaving 3 bases not matched to a gene. The germline CDR1 and CDR2 sequences are LNHDA and SQIVND (reference sequence). The CDR3 sequence is 15 residues long. CDR3 residues: CASSIGGQVTDTQYF. CDR3 nucleotide sequence: TGTGCCAGTAGTATAGGTGGACAGGTCACAGATACGCAGTATTTT.

The rearrangement joins TRBV4-2 to TRBJ1-2; D unresolved. This CDR3 is 15 amino acids long. V shed 0 bases and J shed 7 bases, with 15 bases lying between them. Looked up from germline, CDR1 is LGHNA and CDR2 is YNFKEQ. The CDR3 here is CASSQDINSLVGYTF. In DNA, the CDR3 is TGTGCCAGCAGCCAAGATATCAACAGCCTAGTTGGCTACACCTTC.

V gene TRBV11-2 combines with J gene TRBJ2-7; 9 nucleotides agree with TRBD2. Germline values: CDR1 SGHAT, CDR2 FQNNGV. The CDR3 has 14 amino acids. Trimming at V came to 5 bases and at J to 7 bases, leaving 9 bases not matched to a gene. The CDR3 region has the DNA TGTGCCAGCAGCGGGGTAGCGGGAGTGGGGGAGCAGTACTTC. This encodes CASSGVAGVGEQYF.

This clone was counted a few times. V and J are TRBV6-5 and TRBJ1-2; 7 bases map to TRBD1. After removal of 5 bases from V and 7 bases from J, the junction contained 7 bases not matched to a gene. CDR1 and CDR2 (germline): MNHEY, SVGAGI. The CDR3 is 13 amino acids. The CDR3, as DNA: TGTGCCAGCAGTCCGACAGGGTGGAGTGGCTACACCTTC. Translation: CASSPTGWSGYTF.

The chain couples TRBV27 to TRBJ1-5, with D possibly being TRBD1 (5 bases). The CDR3 covers 15 residues. Germline V gene lookup returns CDR1 MNHEY and CDR2 SMNVEV (reference sequence). Trimming shortened V by 0 bases and J by 6 bases, and 12 bases separated the two germline ends. DNA of the CDR3: TGTGCCAGCAGTTTATCGTCCCGGGGCCGTCAGCCCCAGCATTTT. Amino acids: CASSLSSRGRQPQHF.